Below, 10 T cell receptor beta chains from the same sample are listed, as sequenced in a study of blood T cell repertoires in COVID-19. The data were produced by immunoSEQ multiplex PCR, yet TCRdb's version contains in-frame clones alone and is incomplete. This table has 150,000 to 200,000 clones, about 90% appearing once. The sequenced sample was PBMCs or T cells enriched from blood (not recorded which). Receptors originate from a woman aged 18-29 years who had recovered from COVID-19.

The V call is TRBV19, the J call TRBJ2-5, with 8 positions matching TRBD1. The CDR3 spans 15 residues. J lost 1 base, V lost 5 bases, and 6 bases had no gene match. Looked up from germline, CDR1 is LNHDA and CDR2 is SQIVND (reference sequence). The CDR3 spells CASSLRTGIQETQYF. The CDR3 DNA reads TGTGCCAGTAGTCTCAGGACAGGGATCCAAGAGACCCAGTACTTC.

The rearrangement links TRBV19 to TRBJ2-5, with D possibly matching TRBD1 (5 bases). The V end was cut by 4 bases, the J end by 2 bases, with 8 bases between. The CDR3 length is 13 residues. Germline V gene sequence: CDR1 LNHDA, CDR2 SQIVND (reference sequence). In nucleotides, the CDR3 is TGTGCCAGTAGTAATCAGGGACAAGAGACCCAGTACTTC. It yields the protein CASSNQGQETQYF.

The chain joins TRBV24-1 to TRBJ2-2; TRBD1 matches at 7 bases. Per germline, CDR1 KGHDR and CDR2 SFDVKD. This CDR3 has 16 amino acids. Unmatched junction bases numbered 4, after V lost 4 bases and J lost 0 bases. CDR3 residues: CATSDRGQANTGELFF. The CDR3 nucleotides are TGTGCCACCAGTGACAGAGGACAGGCGAACACCGGGGAGCTGTTTTTT.

The chain uses TRBV6-5 and TRBJ1-4, with D perhaps matching TRBD1 (6 bases). Germline V gene sequence: CDR1 MNHEY, CDR2 SVGAGI. Trimming left V 7 bases short and J 1 base short, with 10 bases between. The CDR3 contains 14 residues. DNA of the CDR3: TGTGCCAGCAATATAGGGGGAACTAATGAAAAACTGTTTTTT. Protein sequence: CASNIGGTNEKLFF.

This rearrangement joins TRBV15 to TRBJ2-7; D ambiguous. CDR1 and CDR2 (germline): LNHNV, YYDKDF (reference sequence). Trimming left V 0 bases short and J 1 base short, with 4 bases between. This CDR3 has 13 residues. The CDR3 protein is CATSRDRSYEQYF. The CDR3 DNA reads as TGTGCCACCAGCAGAGACAGGTCCTACGAGCAGTACTTC.

This chain uses TRBV15 with TRBJ2-3; 10 nucleotides align to TRBD2. After removal of 0 bases from V and 5 bases from J, the junction contained 5 bases not matched to a gene. This CDR3 is built from 16 residues. CDR1 is LNHNV and CDR2 is YYDKDF in the germline V gene (reference sequence). In nucleotides, the CDR3 is TGTGCCACCAGCAGAGAGCTAGCGGGGGCTCGAGATACGCAGTATTTT. The encoded protein is CATSRELAGARDTQYF. The full variable domain, completed using reference TRBV15 and TRBJ2-3, is DAMVIQNPRYQVTQFGKPVTLSCSQTLNHNVMYWYQQKSSQAPKLLFHYYDKDFNNEADTPDNFQSRRPNTSFCFLDIRSPGLGDTAMYLCATSRELAGARDTQYFGPGTRLTVL.

V usage is TRBV2 and J usage is TRBJ2-5; TRBD2 is a possible D gene (6 bases). This CDR3 region has 13 residues. V lost 6 bases to trimming and J lost 3 bases, with 11 bases between them. Germline V gene data show CDR1 as SNHLY and CDR2 as FYNNEI. The CDR3 DNA sequence: TGTGCCAGCAGAGCGGGTCTGGAAGAGACCCAGTACTTC. It translates to CASRAGLEETQYF.

The chain recombines TRBV6-5 with TRBJ1-6; TRBD1 agrees at 9 bases. V was clipped by 5 bases and J by 9 bases; unmatched bases: 8. This CDR3 is 15 amino acids long. CDR1 MNHEY and CDR2 SVGAGI come from the germline V gene. In DNA form, the CDR3 reads TGTGCCAGCAGTCCTAGACAGGGGGAAGGTTCACCCCTCCACTTT. Protein: CASSPRQGEGSPLHF.

The V gene is TRBV7-8, the J gene TRBJ2-7; D ambiguous. The V end lost 1 base, the J end lost 3 bases, and 7 bases lay between the germline ends. Per the germline V gene, CDR1 is SGHVS and CDR2 is FQNEAQ. The CDR3 loop spans 13 amino acids. CDR3 in DNA: TGTGCCAGCAGCTTAGGAGGCAACTACGAGCAGTACTTC. Protein product: CASSLGGNYEQYF.

This clone was recorded only once. The chain carries TRBV29-1 and TRBJ1-2, with a possible D match to TRBD1 (5 bases). V lost 2 bases, J lost 4 bases, and 14 bases lay in between. The CDR3 runs 14 residues. Looked up from germline, CDR1 is SQVTM and CDR2 is ANQGSEA. The CDR3 here is CSVEMWTTVYGYTF. DNA for the CDR3: TGCAGCGTTGAAATGTGGACAACGGTCTATGGCTACACCTTC.